This T cell receptor (delta chain) came from a study of gamma-delta chains in newborns, infants, children. TCRdb re-processed the reads using CATT. The repertoire holds approximately 4,000 delta-chain clones, with approximately 44% as singletons. Between the trimmed V and J ends, which lost 0 bases and 8 bases, there was a span of 15 bases. Germline V gene sequence: CDR1 GEAIGNYY, CDR2 EKD. There are 15 residues in the CDR3. V is TRDV2 and J is TRDJ2; D call uncertain. The source material was blood, sampled at week 6. The TCR comes from a child who was a newborn, infant or young child, either healthy, febrile or measles-vaccinated (not recorded which). The DNA of the CDR3 is TGTGCCTGTGACACCGTACTGAGGGAGACGGCACAACTCTTCTTT. Protein sequence: CACDTVLRETAQLFF.